The clone carrying this TCR beta chain was seen a handful of times. The CDR3 runs to 15 residues. With 4 bases removed from V and 6 bases from J, the gap between germline ends came to 21 bases. Germline V gene data show CDR1 as SQVTM and CDR2 as ANQGSEA. This specimen belongs to a study of human T cells and chemical hapten exposure. As for time point: patch test 1, 2 weeks after DPC sensitization. Treatment defined: therapeutic diphenylcyclopropenone sensitization with weekly scalp DPC. TCRdb fed the RACE reads into MiXCR, producing one record per CDR3 protein. The table has about 83,000 distinct CDR3 sequences, under 9% seen once.

The input for sequencing was whole blood, taken in connection with sensitization to the hapten diphenylcyclopropenone (DPC). The chain combines TRBV29-1 with TRBJ1-1; a weak D match, TRBD1 (5 bases). The sequence was obtained from a woman in her thirties with alopecia areata. Some clones in this sample may be carry-over from other donors' samples. The CDR3 nucleotides are TGCAGCGTTGCTTCCGGTGATCAGGTCAGGGCTGAAGCTTTCTTT. Translating gives CSVASGDQVRAEAFF.